This TCR beta chain was identified during a study of blood T cell repertoires in COVID-19. Study as a whole: From the United States, Italy and Spain came samples of acute and convalescent COVID-19. The cDNA or gDNA used as material had been derived from T cells, B-cell-depleted T cells, or PBMCs.

Germline CDR1 and CDR2: SGHRS and YFSETQ. This CDR3 is 13 amino acids long. With 7 bases clipped from V and 3 bases from J, the junction kept 5 bases outside the gene matches. Original data processing: Nucleated cell number was recorded as an estimate derived from reference gene primer amplification. Some clones are missing from TCRdb's copy, which holds only in-frame ones; the method was immunoSEQ multiplex PCR. The V and J calls and the clone size are those of that table, but D and trimming were determined from the DNA. The top ten clones hold 0.7% of a sample with around 260,000 clones, over 75% of them seen once.

The sequence derives from a human donor in a cohort sampled during active COVID-19. V usage is TRBV5-1 and J usage is TRBJ2-5; TRBD2 aligns across 8 bases. The sample comprised peripheral blood. CDR3 sequence (DNA): TGCGCCAGCCGGTTAGCGGGAAAAGAGACCCAGTACTTC. Amino acids: CASRLAGKETQYF.